The clone carrying this TCR beta chain showed up just a few times. This entry comes from a study of CD8+ T cells in alopecia areata. J was trimmed by 8 bases and V by 6 bases; bases with no gene match: 3. The germline V gene encodes CDR1 MNHEY and CDR2 SMNVEV (reference sequence). This CDR3 has 15 residues. From alopecia areata patients, lesional scalp punch biopsies and peripheral blood were collected. Isolation of CD4+ and CD8+ T cells from PBMCs was achieved by sorting. Extracted RNA was reverse transcribed, and the resulting cDNA served as sequencing template. Profiling relied on immunoSEQ multiplex PCR, and the TCRdb table lists in-frame clones only, not all of them. The sample records 95,000 to 120,000 clones, 55% to 60% being singletons.

The specimen was NKG2D-low CD8+ T cells sorted from blood. The clonotype comes from a human donor with alopecia areata. The rearrangement joins TRBV27 to TRBJ2-2, with 16 bases matching TRBD2. The CDR3 sequence: CASRGLAGGPGELFF. In nucleotides, the CDR3 is TGTGCCAGCAGGGGACTAGCGGGAGGGCCTGGGGAGCTGTTTTTT.